This TCR beta chain is drawn from a study of cytomegalovirus exposure and HLA in healthy donors. Germline loops: CDR1 MNHEY, CDR2 SMNVEV (reference sequence). CDR3 size: 15 residues. Primers included in the PCR were 60 Vbeta and 13 Jbeta primers. This table comes from immunoSEQ multiplex PCR, and its TCRdb copy is limited to in-frame clones, with some not included. The sample has about 170,000 clones, approximately 80% seen once. Notes on the study in general: Sequences of the TCR beta chain were said to predict the HLA-A and HLA-B alleles of most subjects accurately. Sequencing depth across donors, presence/absence analyses assumed, was roughly uniform. Productive rates of about 87% or about 30% were seen for most TCR beta V segments in an earlier analysis. Later analysis identified several of the most significant clusters that appeared linked to common viral pathogens.

This clone was counted a few times. What it binds is not known. Its ends do not fully match the called genes, so a read error is possible. The V call is TRBV27, the J call TRBJ2-6, with D possibly TRBD2 on 6 matching bases. The sample comprised PBMCs. The TCR comes from a female donor in good health and CMV-seronegative. The CDR3 region is CASSPGGSGANGLTF. CDR3 DNA sequence: TGTGCCAGCAGTCCCGGGGGATCTGGGGCCAACGGCCTGACTTTC.